This T cell receptor beta chain derives from a study of blood T cell repertoires in COVID-19. Whole-study context: Researchers got acute and convalescent COVID-19 samples from the United States, Italy and Spain. PBMCs, B-cell-depleted T cells, or T cells were the source of the cDNA or gDNA that made up the material.

Trimming pared 4 bases from V and 0 bases from J, leaving 15 bases between. From germline, CDR1 is SNHLY and CDR2 FYNNEI. The CDR3 loop spans 17 amino acids. Authors' processing steps: Reference gene primer amplification gave nucleated cell count estimates. Only in-frame clones appear in the TCRdb table, and some are missing; sequencing was by immunoSEQ multiplex PCR. From that table come the V and J calls and clone size; the DNA was used to work out D and trimming. The sample holds around 350,000 clones, around 87% seen once. The sequence derives from a human donor in a cohort sampled during active COVID-19. The sequencing input was peripheral blood. V and J are TRBV2 and TRBJ2-2; maybe TRBD2 (6 bases). CDR3 nucleotide sequence: TGTGCCAGCAGTGTTGTAGCTAGCGCCTCGAACACCGGGGAGCTGTTTTTT. Amino acid sequence: CASSVVASASNTGELFF.